These 13 T cell receptor beta chains were sequenced from one sample in a study of preoperative IRX-2 immunotherapy in early breast cancer. The sample's treatment: preoperative locoregional IRX-2 cytokine immunotherapy. Produced via immunoSEQ multiplex PCR; TCRdb's table is partial and in-frame only. Of roughly 45,000 clones listed, approximately 94% were seen once; the top ten hold 1.6%. Sample: tumor tissue, taken after IRX-2 immunotherapy. These receptors all stem from a human donor with breast cancer.

This clone was counted once. The chain recombines TRBV9 with TRBJ2-7; TRBD1 might be the D (6 bases). Trimming took 3 bases from V and 0 from J, leaving 13 bases between them. Germline V lookup: CDR1 SGDLS, CDR2 YYNGEE. The CDR3 extends over 15 amino acids. CDR3 sequence (DNA): TGTGCCAGCAGCGCTAGGACAGACAGCTCCTACGAGCAGTACTTC. It is translated as CASSARTDSSYEQYF.

J is TRBJ2-7 and V is TRBV4-2; D perhaps matches TRBD1 (6 bases). The CDR3 is made up of 17 amino acids. Germline CDR1 reads LGHNA; CDR2 reads YNFKEQ. V lost 1 base and J lost 0, with 16 bases in between. DNA of the CDR3: TGTGCCAGCAGCCAAGCTACCGGGACATTAAGCTCCTACGAGCAGTACTTC. It specifies CASSQATGTLSSYEQYF.

J is TRBJ1-4 and V is TRBV7-8; D call uncertain. Deletions cut 2 bases from V and 5 bases from J, with 9 bases between. The CDR3 runs 14 residues. Germline CDR1 and CDR2: SGHVS and FQNEAQ. CDR3 amino acids: CASSLINRNEKLFF. The DNA of the CDR3 is TGTGCCAGCAGCTTAATCAACAGAAATGAAAAACTGTTTTTT.

The chain uses TRBV10-1 and TRBJ2-1; 8 nucleotides agree with TRBD1. The germline gives CDR1 WNHNN, CDR2 SYGVQD (reference sequence). The CDR3 is 14 amino acids. J gave up 8 bases and V 4 bases, and 7 bases lay outside the gene matches. The CDR3 DNA follows: TGCGCCAGCAGTGCTCGACAGGGGTTCCATGAGCAGTTCTTC. Translation: CASSARQGFHEQFF.

V usage is TRBV28 and J usage is TRBJ1-2; D may be TRBD1 (6 bases). Germline-derived CDR1 and CDR2 are MDHEN and SYDVKM. The CDR3 totals 14 residues. V lost 3 bases and J 0 bases, leaving 8 bases between the germline ends. CDR3 DNA sequence: TGTGCCAGCAGTTTTGGGGGGCCTAACTATGGCTACACCTTC. Translating it yields CASSFGGPNYGYTF.

The V gene is TRBV6-5, the J gene TRBJ1-4; a possible D gene is TRBD1 (5 bases). The germline V and J ends were trimmed by 0 bases and 7 bases, with 12 bases remaining between them. CDR1 MNHEY and CDR2 SVGAGI come from the germline V gene. The CDR3 covers 15 residues. The CDR3 nucleotides read TGTGCCAGCAGTTACTCGAATCCGGGGACTGAAAAACTGTTTTTT. This sequence encodes CASSYSNPGTEKLFF.

The chain uses TRBV18 and TRBJ2-1, with 10 bases lining up with TRBD1. The CDR3 consists of 16 residues. CDR1 and CDR2 from the germline V gene are KGHSH and LQKENI. V was pared by 2 bases and J by 9 bases, with 10 bases of the junction left unmatched. CDR3 sequence reads: CASSPAGTGEVGEQFF. The CDR3 DNA is TGTGCCAGCTCACCAGCCGGGACAGGGGAAGTAGGTGAGCAGTTCTTC.

The V gene is TRBV6-5, the J gene TRBJ1-3; TRBD1 might be the D (5 bases). Trimming took off 6 bases at V and 0 bases at J, with 12 bases between the two ends. Germline V gene lookup returns CDR1 MNHEY and CDR2 SVGAGI. The CDR3 is 15 amino acids. The CDR3 sequence: CASSLAGRSGNTIYF. CDR3 nucleotides: TGTGCCAGCAGCCTAGCGGGACGCTCTGGAAACACCATATATTTT.

J is TRBJ2-5 and V is TRBV7-9; D is undetermined. V lost 5 bases, J lost 2 bases, and 18 bases lay in between. Germline V gene data show CDR1 as SEHNR and CDR2 as FQNEAQ (reference sequence). The CDR3 sequence is 16 residues long. CDR3 sequence: CASSTRRRTSQETQYF. DNA of the CDR3: TGTGCCAGCAGCACCCGCCGAAGGACCTCTCAAGAGACCCAGTACTTC.

V is TRBV28 and J is TRBJ1-2, with a weak D call TRBD1 (5 bases). From germline, CDR1 is MDHEN and CDR2 SYDVKM. The CDR3 length is 12 residues. V gave up 8 bases and J gave up 0 bases, with 7 bases separating them. CDR3 DNA sequence: TGTGCCAGCCAGGGAGCTAACTATGGCTACACCTTC. As protein: CASQGANYGYTF.

This clone has just one count. The chain links TRBV7-2 to TRBJ2-5; a weak D match, TRBD1 (5 bases). Germline CDR1 SGHTA, CDR2 FQGNSA. The CDR3 extends over 15 amino acids. Trimming removed 2 bases from V and 5 bases from J, with 15 bases in between. DNA for the CDR3: TGTGCCAGCAGCTTAATACACAGGCTAGGGGAGACCCAGTACTTC. It specifies CASSLIHRLGETQYF.

The rearrangement uses TRBV28 and TRBJ2-3; TRBD1 matches at 7 bases. J lost 1 base, V lost 0 bases, and 4 bases had no gene match. In germline, CDR1 is MDHEN, CDR2 SYDVKM. This CDR3 is 16 amino acids long. The CDR3 loop is CASSLWIGTGTDTQYF. The CDR3 region has the DNA TGTGCCAGCAGTTTATGGATAGGGACAGGCACAGATACGCAGTATTTT.

This chain joins TRBV27 and TRBJ2-7; 8 bases are shared with TRBD1. J was trimmed by 4 bases and V by 4 bases; bases with no gene match: 12. Germline V gives CDR1 MNHEY, CDR2 SMNVEV (reference sequence). This CDR3 spans 16 amino acids. CDR3 sequence: CASSSIRQGWGYEQYF. DNA of the CDR3: TGTGCCAGCAGTTCTATCAGACAGGGGTGGGGATACGAGCAGTACTTC.